A single sample is the source of the 3 T cell receptor beta chains below, sequenced in a study of T cell responses to AZD1222 COVID-19 vaccine. Produced via immunoSEQ multiplex PCR; TCRdb's table is partial and in-frame only. The data hold tens of thousands of clones, with approximately 90% observed a single time. The material was peripheral blood, obtained 28 days after the second dose of the MenACWY control vaccine. The source is an adult who received the MenACWY meningococcal vaccine as a control.

The genes are TRBV5-6 and TRBJ1-5; D unclear. CDR1 and CDR2 (germline): SGHDT, YYEEEE. The V end lost 0 bases, the J end lost 1 base, and 11 bases lay between the germline ends. The CDR3 consists of 16 residues. In nucleotides, the CDR3 is TGTGCCAGCAGCTTGGGCACGGGTACCAGCAATCAGCCCCAGCATTTT. This translates into CASSLGTGTSNQPQHF.

This clone was observed once. V usage is TRBV7-9 and J usage is TRBJ2-7; D remains unclear. The CDR3 contains 14 residues. Germline V lookup: CDR1 SEHNR, CDR2 FQNEAQ (reference sequence). Deletions cut 0 bases from V and 5 bases from J, with 11 bases between. This CDR3 is CASSLAGTADEQYF. CDR3 DNA: TGTGCCAGCAGCTTAGCGGGAACGGCCGACGAGCAGTACTTC.

The chain carries TRBV19 and TRBJ1-2; no reliable D call. Trimming removed 3 bases from V and 2 bases from J, with 7 bases in between. Germline V CDR1 and CDR2: LNHDA, SQIVND (reference sequence). The CDR3 has 13 amino acids. CDR3: CASSISFNYGYTF. The DNA of the CDR3 is TGTGCCAGTAGTATTTCATTCAACTATGGCTACACCTTC.